Many counts were recorded for the clone carrying this TCR beta chain. The antigen remains unidentified. This record comes from a study of identical twins. The CDR3 sequence is 11 residues long. Trimming removed 9 bases from V and 6 bases from J, with 10 bases in between. Per the germline V gene, CDR1 is LNHDA and CDR2 is SQIVND (reference sequence). Overall study findings and caveats: Insertions were reduced in abundant cord blood beta clonotypes but not in memory repertoires.

TCRdb recomputed calls from the 5' RACE reads with MiXCR, one row per CDR3 protein. In the table there are more than 1.5 million distinct CDR3 sequences, roughly 35% of which are singletons. This clonotype was sampled from a newborn girl in good health. The chain has TRBV19 and TRBJ2-3; D unresolved. Source material: cord blood. The CDR3 protein is CASSIADTQYF. The CDR3 coding sequence is TGTGCCAGCAGCATAGCCGATACGCAGTATTTT.